This T cell receptor (beta chain) was captured by sequencing in a study of T-cell memory formation after mild COVID-19. As for the study in general: Among the donors, TCR clusters were largely specific to each donor.

V lost 0 bases and J lost 6, with 17 bases in between. This CDR3 has 16 residues. Germline V gives CDR1 LNHNV, CDR2 YYDKDF (reference sequence). Sample barcodes and UMIs were carried by the TCR alpha and TCR beta cDNA libraries that 5'RACE generated with constant-segment primers. TCRdb called the 5' RACE reads again in MiXCR, with one record for every CDR3 protein. Here the sample spans some 54,000 distinct CDR3 sequences, around 9.5% being singletons. This clonotype was observed a single time. Its specificity is unknown. This clone may be a read error of a much larger clone one base away. Study-level findings and limits: The study detected some responding clones in pre-infection memory, suggesting cross-reactive memory joined. Clones contracting day 15 to 85 were balanced CD4/CD8; later expanders leaned CD4+.

The sequenced material came from PBMCs or a T cell subset sorted from them (not recorded which). The chain joins TRBV15 to TRBJ1-2; D not certain. The source of this sequence is a man in his late teens or twenties who had mild COVID-19 (a few samples of this study predate the infection). Cell type and time point are not known. CDR3 amino acids: CATSRDPRSDMHGYTF. The DNA of the CDR3 is TGTGCCACCAGCAGAGATCCCCGGAGCGACATGCATGGCTACACCTTC.